The rows below give T cell receptor beta chains drawn from one sample of a study of OX40 agonist ivuxolimab in advanced cancers. The protocol was immunoSEQ multiplex PCR, while the TCRdb copy is restricted to in-frame clones and leaves out a portion. The data show 50,000 to 65,000 clones, more than 80% seen once. The material sequenced was CD4+ or CD8+ T cells sorted from blood, taken in a trial of the OX40 agonist ivuxolimab. These receptors were obtained from an adult with an advanced solid tumor such as melanoma, head and neck, liver or kidney cancer. The conserved cysteine and the conserved F or W are not part of the CDR3 here.

v_call	cdr3_aa
TRBV5-6	ASSFFVGGSYEQY
TRBV19	ASRQYTTTNEKLF
TRBV11-2	ASSLARGNTEAF
TRBV11-2	ASSPRQGTYEQY
TRBV7-6	ASSLGLGTGELF
TRBV5-1	ASSKGQGASTEAF
TRBV30	AWSQVSTNYGYT
TRBV6-1	ASSETGTPFWEQY
TRBV5-5	ASSLPGGSTDTQY
TRBV6-6	ASSYTPTGGNTEAF
TRBV27	ASSLGPNWGTDTQY
TRBV6-5	ASSYSARIQSDTQY
TRBV5-6	ASSLLSGSSAYTQY
TRBV11-3	ASSFPGRLALTSYNEQF